This T cell receptor beta chain appears in the sequencing data of a study of T cell responses to AZD1222 COVID-19 vaccine. The overall study: Investigators merged groups given second doses at roughly 4 or roughly 12 weeks.

TCRdb keeps only in-frame clones here, not all; method: immunoSEQ multiplex PCR. The sample lists under 130,000 clones, approximately 92% occurring once. CDR1 and CDR2 from the germline V gene are SEHNR and FQNEAQ (reference sequence). This CDR3 contains 14 residues. V was clipped by 4 bases and J by 0 bases; unmatched bases: 1. The chain is built from TRBV7-9 and TRBJ1-1, with TRBD1 identical over 8 bases. The source was peripheral blood, collected on day 0 of AZD1222 vaccination. This clonotype was sampled from an adult in good health. CDR3 DNA sequence: TGTGCCAGCAGCTGGACAGGGCTGAACACTGAAGCTTTCTTT. Protein: CASSWTGLNTEAFF.